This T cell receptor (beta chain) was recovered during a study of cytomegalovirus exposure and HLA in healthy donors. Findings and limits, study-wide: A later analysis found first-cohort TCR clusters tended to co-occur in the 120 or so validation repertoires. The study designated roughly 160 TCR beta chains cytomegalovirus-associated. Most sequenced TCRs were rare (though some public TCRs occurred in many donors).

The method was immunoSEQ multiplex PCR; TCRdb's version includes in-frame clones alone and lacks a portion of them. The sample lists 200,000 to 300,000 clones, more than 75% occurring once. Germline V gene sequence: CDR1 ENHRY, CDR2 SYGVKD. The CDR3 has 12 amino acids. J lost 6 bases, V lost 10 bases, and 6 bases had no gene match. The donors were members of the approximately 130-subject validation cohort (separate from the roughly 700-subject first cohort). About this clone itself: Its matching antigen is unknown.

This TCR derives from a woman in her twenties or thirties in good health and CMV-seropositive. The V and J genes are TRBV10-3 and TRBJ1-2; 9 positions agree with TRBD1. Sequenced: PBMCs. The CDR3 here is CATSTGGDGYTF. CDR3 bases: TGTGCCACTTCGACAGGGGGTGATGGCTACACCTTC.